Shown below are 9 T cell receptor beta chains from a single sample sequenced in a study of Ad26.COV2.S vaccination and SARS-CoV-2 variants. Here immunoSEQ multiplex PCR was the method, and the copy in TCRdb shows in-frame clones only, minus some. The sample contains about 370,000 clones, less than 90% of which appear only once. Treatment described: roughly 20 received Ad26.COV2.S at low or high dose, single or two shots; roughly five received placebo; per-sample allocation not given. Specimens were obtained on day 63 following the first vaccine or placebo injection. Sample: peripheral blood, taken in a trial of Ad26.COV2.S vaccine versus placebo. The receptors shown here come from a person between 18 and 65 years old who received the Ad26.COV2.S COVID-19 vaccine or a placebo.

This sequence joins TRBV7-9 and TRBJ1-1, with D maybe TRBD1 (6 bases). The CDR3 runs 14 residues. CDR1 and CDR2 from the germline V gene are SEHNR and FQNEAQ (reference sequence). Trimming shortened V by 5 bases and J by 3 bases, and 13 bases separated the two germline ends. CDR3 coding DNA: TGTGCCAGCAGCCCACAGGGAAGGGACACTGAAGCTTTCTTT. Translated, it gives CASSPQGRDTEAFF.

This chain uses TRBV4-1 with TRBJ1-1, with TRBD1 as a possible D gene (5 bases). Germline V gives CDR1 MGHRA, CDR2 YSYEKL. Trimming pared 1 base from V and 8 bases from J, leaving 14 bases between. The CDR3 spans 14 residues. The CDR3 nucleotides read TGCGCCAGCAGCCAAGCGCCGACAGAATCAGAAGCTTTCTTT. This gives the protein CASSQAPTESEAFF.

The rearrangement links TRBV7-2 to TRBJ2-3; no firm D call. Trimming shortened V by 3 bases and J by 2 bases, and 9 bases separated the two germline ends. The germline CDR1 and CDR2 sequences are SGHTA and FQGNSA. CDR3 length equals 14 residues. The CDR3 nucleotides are TGTGCCAGCAGCTTGGGTAGCCTCACAGATACGCAGTATTTT. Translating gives CASSLGSLTDTQYF. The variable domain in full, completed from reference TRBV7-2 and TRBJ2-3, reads GAGVSQSPSNKVTEKGKDVELRCDPISGHTALYWYRQSLGQGLEFLIYFQGNSAPDKSGLPSDRFSAERTGGSVSTLTIQRTQQEDSAVYLCASSLGSLTDTQYFGPGTRLTVL.

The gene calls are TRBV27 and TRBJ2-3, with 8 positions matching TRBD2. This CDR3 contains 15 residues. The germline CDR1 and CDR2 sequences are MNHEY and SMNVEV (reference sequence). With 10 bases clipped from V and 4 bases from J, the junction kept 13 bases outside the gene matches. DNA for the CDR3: TGTGCCACCGATAAAACGGGGGGGGACCCAGATACGCAGTATTTT. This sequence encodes CATDKTGGDPDTQYF.

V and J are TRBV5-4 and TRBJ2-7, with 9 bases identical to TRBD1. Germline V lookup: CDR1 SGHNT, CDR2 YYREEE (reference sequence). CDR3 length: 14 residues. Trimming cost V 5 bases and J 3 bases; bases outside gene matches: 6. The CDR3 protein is CASRDRGGGYEQYF. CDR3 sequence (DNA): TGTGCCAGCAGGGACAGGGGTGGCGGCTACGAGCAGTACTTC. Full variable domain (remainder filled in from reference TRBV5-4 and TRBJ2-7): ETGVTQSPTHLIKTRGQQVTLRCSSQSGHNTVSWYQQALGQGPQFIFQYYREEENGRGNFPPRFSGLQFPNYSSELNVNALELDDSALYLCASRDRGGGYEQYFGPGTRLTVT.

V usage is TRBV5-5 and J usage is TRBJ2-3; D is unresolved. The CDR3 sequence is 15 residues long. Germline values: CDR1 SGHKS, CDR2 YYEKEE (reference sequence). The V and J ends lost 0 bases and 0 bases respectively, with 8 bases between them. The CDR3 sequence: CASSLDGGSTDTQYF. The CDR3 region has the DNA TGTGCCAGCAGCTTGGACGGTGGTAGCACAGATACGCAGTATTTT. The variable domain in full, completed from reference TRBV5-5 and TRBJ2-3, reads DAGVTQSPTHLIKTRGQQVTLRCSPISGHKSVSWYQQVLGQGPQFIFQYYEKEERGRGNFPDRFSARQFPNYSSELNVNALLLGDSALYLCASSLDGGSTDTQYFGPGTRLTVL.

As DNA, the CDR3 is TGTGCCGCGGGGAAAGCCGGGGGAGCCTACGAGCAGTACTTC. Translation: CAAGKAGGAYEQYF. The rearrangement joins TRBV10-3 to TRBJ2-7; D might be TRBD2 (6 bases). This CDR3 contains 14 residues. Germline CDR1 is ENHRY and CDR2 is SYGVKD. V was clipped by 11 bases and J by 2 bases, with 19 bases between them.

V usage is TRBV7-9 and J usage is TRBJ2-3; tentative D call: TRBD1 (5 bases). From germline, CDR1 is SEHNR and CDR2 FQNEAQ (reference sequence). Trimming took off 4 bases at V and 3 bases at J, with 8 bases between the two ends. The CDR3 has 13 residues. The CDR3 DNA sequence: TGTGCCAGCAGCTCCAGGGCGACAGATACGCAGTATTTT. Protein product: CASSSRATDTQYF.

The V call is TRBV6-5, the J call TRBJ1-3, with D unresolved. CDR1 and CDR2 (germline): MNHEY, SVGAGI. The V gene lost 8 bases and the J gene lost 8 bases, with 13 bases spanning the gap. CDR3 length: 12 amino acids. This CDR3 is CASGPLSDTIYF. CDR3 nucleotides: TGTGCCAGCGGTCCGTTATCAGACACCATATATTTT.